This entry lists 5 T cell receptor beta chains sequenced from one sample in a study of T cell responses to AZD1222 COVID-19 vaccine. Assay: immunoSEQ multiplex PCR; the TCRdb copy retains only in-frame clones and omits some. The table has 100,000 to 150,000 clones, about 89% seen once; the top ten hold 10%. The sample was peripheral blood, taken on day 0 of AZD1222 vaccination. Receptor source: an adult in good health.

The chain recombines TRBV7-2 with TRBJ1-5; D gene uncertain. CDR1 is SGHTA, CDR2 FQGNSA, per germline. This CDR3 has 14 residues. The germline V and J ends were trimmed by 0 bases and 7 bases, with 10 bases remaining between them. CDR3 in amino acids: CASSLARVGQPQHF. The CDR3, as DNA: TGTGCCAGCAGCTTAGCGAGGGTGGGACAGCCCCAGCATTTT.

This clone was picked up one time. The chain links TRBV12-3 or TRBV12-4 to TRBJ1-6, with D perhaps matching TRBD1 (5 bases). This CDR3 has 12 amino acids. V lost 3 bases, J lost 9 bases, and 6 bases lay in between. CDR3 DNA sequence: TGTGCCAGCAGTTTTGGGGGTTCACCCCTCCACTTT. Translating it yields CASSFGGSPLHF.

J is TRBJ1-5 and V is TRBV3-1 (or the pseudogene TRBV3-2); TRBD1 matches at 11 bases. Germline V gene lookup returns CDR1 LGHDT and CDR2 YNNKEL (reference sequence). The CDR3 spans 14 residues. V dropped 4 bases and J dropped 10; count of bases not matched to a gene: 6. Written as DNA, the CDR3 is TGTGCCAGCAGCCTAGGACAGGGGGCTGAACCCCAGCATTTT. Protein sequence: CASSLGQGAEPQHF.

V is TRBV18 and J is TRBJ1-1; perhaps TRBD1 as D (6 bases). The germline V gene has CDR1 KGHSH and CDR2 LQKENI. This CDR3 is built from 14 residues. Trimming removed 3 bases from V and 7 bases from J, with 15 bases in between. CDR3 DNA sequence: TGTGCCAGCTCACCCCGGGGGGGCAACGGTGAAGCTTTCTTT. Translation: CASSPRGGNGEAFF.

The DNA for the CDR3 is TGTGCCAGTAGTATAACAGGGGGATCCTACGAGCAGTACTTC. It encodes CASSITGGSYEQYF. The chain links TRBV19 to TRBJ2-7; 8 bases are shared with TRBD1. V was pared by 2 bases and J by 1 base, with 1 base of the junction left unmatched. The CDR3 has 14 amino acids. Looked up from germline, CDR1 is LNHDA and CDR2 is SQIVND (reference sequence).